Here is one TCR beta chain with its context. These data are taken from a study of blood T cell repertoires in COVID-19. Overall study context: Collection of acute and convalescent COVID-19 samples took place in the United States, Italy and Spain.

Source study methods: Researchers report that nucleated cell counts were estimated from reference gene primer amplification. Here immunoSEQ multiplex PCR was the method, and the copy in TCRdb shows in-frame clones only, minus some. Clone size and the V and J calls come from that table; the DNA yielded D and trimming. The sample lists about 320,000 clones; 89% were seen once. Germline V gene data show CDR1 as SQVTM and CDR2 as ANQGSEA. V trimming: 5 bases; J trimming: 4 bases; junction bases outside the gene matches: 9. This CDR3 region has 14 residues. The TCR was taken from a man between 18 and 35 years old who had recovered from COVID-19. Sequencing was carried out using peripheral blood. V usage is TRBV29-1 and J usage is TRBJ1-2; TRBD1 aligns across 8 bases. As DNA, the CDR3 is TGCAGCGTTCCCTGGACAGGGCGCGGCTATGGCTACACCTTC. Its translation is CSVPWTGRGYGYTF.